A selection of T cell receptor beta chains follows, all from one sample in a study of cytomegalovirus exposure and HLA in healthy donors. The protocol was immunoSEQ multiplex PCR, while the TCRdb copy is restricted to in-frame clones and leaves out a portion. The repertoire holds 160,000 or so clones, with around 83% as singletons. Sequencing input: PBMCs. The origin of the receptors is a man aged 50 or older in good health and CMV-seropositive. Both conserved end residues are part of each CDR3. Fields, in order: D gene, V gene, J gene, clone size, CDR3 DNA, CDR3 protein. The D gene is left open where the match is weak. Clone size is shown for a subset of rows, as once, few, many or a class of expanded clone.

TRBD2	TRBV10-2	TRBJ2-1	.	TGCGCCAGCAGTTTGACCGGGACTAGCGAAGGTGGTGAGCAGTTCTTC	CASSLTGTSEGGEQFF
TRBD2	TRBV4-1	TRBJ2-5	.	TGCGCCAGCAGCCAAGAGAGGGGCGGGGGGATAGAGACCCAGTACTTC	CASSQERGGGIETQYF
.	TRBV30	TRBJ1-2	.	TGTGCCTGGAGCTACAGCCCCACTAACTATGGCTACACCTTC	CAWSYSPTNYGYTF
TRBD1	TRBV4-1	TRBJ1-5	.	TGCGCCAGCAGCCACGGGACAGGGCCGGGGCAGCCCCAGCATTTT	CASSHGTGPGQPQHF
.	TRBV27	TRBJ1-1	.	TGTGCCAGCAGTTTAAGGCAGGGATACACTGAAGCTTTCTTT	CASSLRQGYTEAFF
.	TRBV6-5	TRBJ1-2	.	TGTGCCAGCAGTTATCAGCCAGGGCCTTATGGCTACACCTTC	CASSYQPGPYGYTF
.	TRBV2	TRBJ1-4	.	TGTGCCAGCAGTGACACAGGAACAACTAATGAAAAACTGTTTTTT	CASSDTGTTNEKLFF
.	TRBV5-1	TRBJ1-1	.	TGCGCCAGCAGCTTGGTTTCAGGGGTCACTGAAGCTTTCTTT	CASSLVSGVTEAFF
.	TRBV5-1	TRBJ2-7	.	TGCGCCAGCAGCTTGGCCGAGGGCCCCTACTACGAGCAGTACTTC	CASSLAEGPYYEQYF
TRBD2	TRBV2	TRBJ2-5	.	TGTGCCAGCAGATTAGGGACTAGCGGGAGAGAGACCCAGTACTTC	CASRLGTSGRETQYF
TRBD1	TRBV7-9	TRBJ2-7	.	TGTGCCAGCGGCTTAGCCGGACAGGGGCGCCACGAGCAGTACTTC	CASGLAGQGRHEQYF
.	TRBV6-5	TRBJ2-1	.	TGTGCCGTCTCGCCGGACCCGGGGGATGAGCAGTTCTTC	CAVSPDPGDEQFF
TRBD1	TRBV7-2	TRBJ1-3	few	TGTGCCAGCAGCATTGGACAGGTCTCTGGAAACACCATATATTTT	CASSIGQVSGNTIYF
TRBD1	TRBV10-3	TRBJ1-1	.	TGTGCCATCAGTGGACAGGGTTTGGCTGAAGCTTTCTTT	CAISGQGLAEAFF
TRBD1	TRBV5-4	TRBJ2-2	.	TGTGCCAGCAGACGGACAGGGGCGAACACCGGGGAGCTGTTTTTT	CASRRTGANTGELFF
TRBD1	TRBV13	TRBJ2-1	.	TGTGCCAGCAGCCGGTTTCTTGGGGGACAGGGTAACGGGAATGAGCAGTTCTTC	CASSRFLGGQGNGNEQFF
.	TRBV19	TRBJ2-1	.	TGTGCCAGCCGCGTCGCATACAATGAGCAGTTCTTC	CASRVAYNEQFF
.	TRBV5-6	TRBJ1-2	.	TGTGCCAGCAGCTTGGGGACAAGCCCGGCCTATGGCTACACCTTC	CASSLGTSPAYGYTF
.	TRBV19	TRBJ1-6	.	TGTGCCAGTAGTATAGATCTATTCGGGATAGGATCCTATAATTCACCCCTCCACTTT	CASSIDLFGIGSYNSPLHF
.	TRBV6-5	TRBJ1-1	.	TGTGCCAGTCATGGTAGAGCCATGAACACTGAAGCTTTCTTT	CASHGRAMNTEAFF
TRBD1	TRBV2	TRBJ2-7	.	TGTGCCAGCAGTGGGGGACAGGGAGGCTACGAGCAGTACTTC	CASSGGQGGYEQYF
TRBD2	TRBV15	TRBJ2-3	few	TGTGCCACCAGCTCCCCGACCCGGACTAGCGGGATTACAGATACGCAGTATTTT	CATSSPTRTSGITDTQYF
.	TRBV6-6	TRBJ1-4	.	TGTGCCATTTCTACTAATGAAAAACTGTTTTTT	CAISTNEKLFF
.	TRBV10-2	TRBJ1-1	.	TGCGCCAGCAGTCTCCTCACTGAAGCTTTCTTT	CASSLLTEAFF
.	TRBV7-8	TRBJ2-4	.	TGTGCCAGCAGCCCCACCCGCGGAGCCAAAAACATTCAGTACTTC	CASSPTRGAKNIQYF
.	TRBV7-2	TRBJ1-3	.	TGTGCCAGCAGCTCAAGCAGGTCGGGAAACACCATATATTTT	CASSSSRSGNTIYF
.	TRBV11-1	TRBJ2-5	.	TGTGCCAGCAGCTTAGCGGACCGGGGGGAGACCCAGTACTTC	CASSLADRGETQYF
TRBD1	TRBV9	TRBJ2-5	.	TGTGCCAGCAGCTTGGCAGGGACAGAAGTAGAGACCCAGTACTTC	CASSLAGTEVETQYF
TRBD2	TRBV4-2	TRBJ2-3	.	TGTGCCAGCAGCCCCCAAGCCCAGGGAGGGAGGCGGGGTGATACGCAGTATTTT	CASSPQAQGGRRGDTQYF
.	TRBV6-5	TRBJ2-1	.	TGTGCCAGCAGTTACTCTGGTGGGGCGGGATACAATGAGCAGTTCTTC	CASSYSGGAGYNEQFF
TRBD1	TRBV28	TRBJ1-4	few	TGTGCCAGCAGCAAAGGGACAGACACCGAAAAACTGTTTTTT	CASSKGTDTEKLFF
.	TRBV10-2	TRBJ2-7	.	TGCGCCAGCGAGGGGGACCACGAGCAGTACTTC	CASEGDHEQYF
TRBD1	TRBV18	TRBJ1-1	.	TGTGCCAGCTCAGAAGGACAGGGCCGCACTGAAGCTTTCTTT	CASSEGQGRTEAFF
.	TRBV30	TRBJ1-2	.	TGTGCCTGGAGTACCGGGGGGGGCTCACGATATGGCTACACCTTC	CAWSTGGGSRYGYTF
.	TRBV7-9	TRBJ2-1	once	TGTGCCAGCAGCTTAATTCCTAATGAGCAGTTCTTC	CASSLIPNEQFF
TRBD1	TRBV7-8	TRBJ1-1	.	TGTGCCAGCAGCTTAGAGACAGGGTACACTGAAGCTTTCTTT	CASSLETGYTEAFF
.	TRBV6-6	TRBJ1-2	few	TGTGCCAGCAGGGGCCCTGACTATGGCTACACCTTC	CASRGPDYGYTF
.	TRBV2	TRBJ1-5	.	TGTGCCAGCAGTGAACAGGGAAATCAGCCCCAGCATTTT	CASSEQGNQPQHF
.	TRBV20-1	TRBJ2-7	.	TGCAGTGCTAGGGGAGGATACGAGCAGTACTTC	CSARGGYEQYF
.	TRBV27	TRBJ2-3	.	TGTGCCAGCACCCCGACAGGGAGGACAGATACGCAGTATTTT	CASTPTGRTDTQYF
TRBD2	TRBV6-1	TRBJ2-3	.	TGTGCCAGCAGTGATTGGGCCGGGGGGGGCCCTCGCGTGATGACAGATACGCAGTATTTT	CASSDWAGGGPRVMTDTQYF
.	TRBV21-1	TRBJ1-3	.	TGTGCCAGCAGCAAAGCGCGAGGGAAAGGAAACACCATATATTTT	CASSKARGKGNTIYF
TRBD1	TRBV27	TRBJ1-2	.	TGTGCCAGCAGTACCGGGGACAGATACTATGGCTACACCTTC	CASSTGDRYYGYTF
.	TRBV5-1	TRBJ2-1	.	TGCGCCAGCAGCTTGGGAGGGTATAATGAGCAGTTCTTC	CASSLGGYNEQFF
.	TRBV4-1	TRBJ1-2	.	TGCGCCAGCAGCCAAGAGGGGGTACAGGGCGGCTATGGCTACACCTTC	CASSQEGVQGGYGYTF
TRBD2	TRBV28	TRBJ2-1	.	TGTGCCAGCAAACCTCCTAGCGGGAGGGGAATCTACAATGAGCAGTTCTTC	CASKPPSGRGIYNEQFF
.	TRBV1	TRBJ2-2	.	TGCACCAGCAGCCAATTCCCAGCGGGGACAGGGGCAAAAAACACCGGGGAGCTGTTTTTT	CTSSQFPAGTGAKNTGELFF
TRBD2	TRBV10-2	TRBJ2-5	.	TGCGCCAGCAGTGGACTAGCGCGGTACCAAGAGACCCAGTACTTC	CASSGLARYQETQYF
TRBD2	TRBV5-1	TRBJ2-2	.	TGCGCCAGCAGCTTGCCTAGCGGGGGGGTGAACACCGGGGAGCTGTTTTTT	CASSLPSGGVNTGELFF
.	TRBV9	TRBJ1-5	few	TGTGCCAGCAGCTCGGGGTATAGCAATCAGCCCCAGCATTTT	CASSSGYSNQPQHF
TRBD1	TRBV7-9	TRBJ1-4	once	TGTGCCAGCAGCCTCCGGGACAGGAGTGAAAAACTGTTTTTT	CASSLRDRSEKLFF